This T cell receptor (beta chain) was retrieved from a study of T cells in Graves' hyperthyroidism and ophthalmopathy. Findings of the study overall: Stable hyperthyroidism was told apart from ophthalmopathy by a model built on 13 V-J features. Progression to ophthalmopathy was predicted a median of 6.5 months early.

TCR beta CDR3 region amplification was performed from RNA transcripts. The HTBI primer set drove a first-round RT-PCR of the TCR CDR3. TCRdb analysed the multiplex PCR reads with MiXCR anew, one entry per CDR3 protein. Among some 370,000 distinct CDR3 sequences, 17% were seen once, and the ten largest hold around a third. As regards this clonotype: Antigen specificity is unknown.

Before ophthalmopathy appeared, progressors gave blood at initial hyperthyroidism diagnosis. Trimming shortened V by 0 bases and J by 6 bases, and 15 bases separated the two germline ends. CDR3 length: 17 residues. Germline loops: CDR1 MGHRA, CDR2 YSYEKL. The clonotype comes from a woman between 25 and 40 years old with Graves' hyperthyroidism that later progressed to Graves' ophthalmopathy. Sequences were obtained from blood. The chain employs TRBV4-1 and TRBJ1-6, with D unclear. CDR3 protein: CASSQEDSRTFNSPLHF. CDR3 nucleotides: TGCGCCAGCAGCCAAGAGGATAGCAGGACCTTTAATTCACCCCTCCACTTT.